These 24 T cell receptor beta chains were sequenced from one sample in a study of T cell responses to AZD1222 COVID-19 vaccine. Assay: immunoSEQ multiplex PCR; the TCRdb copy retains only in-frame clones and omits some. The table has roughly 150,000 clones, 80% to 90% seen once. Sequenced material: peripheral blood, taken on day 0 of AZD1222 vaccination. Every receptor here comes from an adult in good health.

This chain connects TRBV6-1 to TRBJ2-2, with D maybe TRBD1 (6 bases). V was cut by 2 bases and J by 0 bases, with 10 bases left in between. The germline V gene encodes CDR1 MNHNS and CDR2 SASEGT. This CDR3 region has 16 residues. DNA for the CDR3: TGTGCCAGCAGTGAACAGGGGCTGGCGAACACCGGGGAGCTGTTTTTT. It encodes CASSEQGLANTGELFF.

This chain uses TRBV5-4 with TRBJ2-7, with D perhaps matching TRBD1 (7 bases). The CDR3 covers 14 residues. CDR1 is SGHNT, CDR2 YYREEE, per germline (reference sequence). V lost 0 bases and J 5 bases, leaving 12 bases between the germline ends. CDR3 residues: CASSLGGDRNEQYV. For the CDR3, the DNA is TGTGCCAGCAGCTTGGGGGGGGACAGAAACGAGCAGTACGTC.

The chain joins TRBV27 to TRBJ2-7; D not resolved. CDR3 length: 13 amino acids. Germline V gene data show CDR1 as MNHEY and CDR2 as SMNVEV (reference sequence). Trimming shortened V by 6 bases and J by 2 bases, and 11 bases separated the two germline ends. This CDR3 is CASSHSPTYEQYV. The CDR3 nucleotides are TGTGCCAGCAGCCATAGCCCAACCTACGAGCAGTACGTC.

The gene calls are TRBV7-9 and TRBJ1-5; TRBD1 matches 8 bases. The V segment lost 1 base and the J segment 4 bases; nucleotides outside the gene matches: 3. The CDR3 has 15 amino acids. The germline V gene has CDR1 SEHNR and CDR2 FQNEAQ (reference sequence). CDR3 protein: CASSLDRGENQPQHF. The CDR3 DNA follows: TGTGCCAGCAGCTTAGACAGGGGGGAAAATCAGCCCCAGCATTTT.

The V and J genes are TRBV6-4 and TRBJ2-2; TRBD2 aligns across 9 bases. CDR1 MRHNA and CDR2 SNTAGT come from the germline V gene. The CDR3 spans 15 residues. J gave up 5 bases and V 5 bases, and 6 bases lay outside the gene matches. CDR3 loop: CASSLAGGPTGELFF. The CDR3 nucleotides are TGTGCCAGCAGTCTGGCGGGGGGGCCGACCGGGGAGCTGTTTTTT.

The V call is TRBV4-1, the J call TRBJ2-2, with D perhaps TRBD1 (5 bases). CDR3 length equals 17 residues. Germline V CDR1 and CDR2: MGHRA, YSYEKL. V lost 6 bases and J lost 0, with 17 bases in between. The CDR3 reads CASSHTTPTANTGELFF. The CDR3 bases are TGCGCCAGCAGTCACACAACCCCGACAGCGAACACCGGGGAGCTGTTTTTT.

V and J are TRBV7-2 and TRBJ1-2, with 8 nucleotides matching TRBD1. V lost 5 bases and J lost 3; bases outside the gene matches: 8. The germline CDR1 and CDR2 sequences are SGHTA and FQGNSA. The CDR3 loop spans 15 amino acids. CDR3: CASSPDRGGDYGYTF. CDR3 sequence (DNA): TGTGCCAGCAGCCCCGACAGGGGCGGGGACTATGGCTACACCTTC.

The CDR3 loop is CASSPGNHYEQYF. The CDR3 DNA reads as TGTGCCAGTAGTCCCGGAAATCATTACGAGCAGTACTTC. V and J are TRBV19 and TRBJ2-7; the D is unclear. Germline CDR1 LNHDA, CDR2 SQIVND (reference sequence). The CDR3 spans 13 residues. The V end lost 5 bases, the J end lost 4 bases, and 12 bases lay between the germline ends.

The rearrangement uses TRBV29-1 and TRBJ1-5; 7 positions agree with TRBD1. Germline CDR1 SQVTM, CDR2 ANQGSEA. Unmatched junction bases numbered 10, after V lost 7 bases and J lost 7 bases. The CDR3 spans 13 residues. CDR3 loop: CSGLTGEGQPQHF. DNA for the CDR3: TGCAGCGGCCTAACAGGGGAAGGGCAGCCCCAGCATTTT.

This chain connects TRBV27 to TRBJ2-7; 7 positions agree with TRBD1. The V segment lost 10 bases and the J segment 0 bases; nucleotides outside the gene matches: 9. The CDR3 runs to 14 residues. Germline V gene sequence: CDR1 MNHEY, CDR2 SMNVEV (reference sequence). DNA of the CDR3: TGTGCCACCTCTCGGGCAGGGGGCTCCTACGAGCAGTACGTC. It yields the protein CATSRAGGSYEQYV.

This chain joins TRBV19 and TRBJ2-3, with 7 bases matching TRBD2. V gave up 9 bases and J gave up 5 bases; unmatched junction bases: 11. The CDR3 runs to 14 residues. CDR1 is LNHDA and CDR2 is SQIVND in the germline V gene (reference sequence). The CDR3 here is CASSRSGAVDTQYF. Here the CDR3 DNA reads TGTGCCAGCTCCCGGAGCGGGGCGGTAGATACGCAGTATTTT.

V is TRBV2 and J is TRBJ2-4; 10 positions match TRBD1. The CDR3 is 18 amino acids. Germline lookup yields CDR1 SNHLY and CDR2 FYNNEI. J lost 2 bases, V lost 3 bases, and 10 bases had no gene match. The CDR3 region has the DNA TGTGCCAGCAGTGACCAATTGGGACAGGGGTCACCCAAAAACATTCAGTACTTC. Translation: CASSDQLGQGSPKNIQYF.

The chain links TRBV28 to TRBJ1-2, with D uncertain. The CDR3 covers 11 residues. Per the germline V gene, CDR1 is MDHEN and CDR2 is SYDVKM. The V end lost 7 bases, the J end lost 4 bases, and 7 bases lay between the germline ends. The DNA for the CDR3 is TGTGCCAGCACAACCACCTATGGCTACACCTTC. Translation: CASTTTYGYTF.

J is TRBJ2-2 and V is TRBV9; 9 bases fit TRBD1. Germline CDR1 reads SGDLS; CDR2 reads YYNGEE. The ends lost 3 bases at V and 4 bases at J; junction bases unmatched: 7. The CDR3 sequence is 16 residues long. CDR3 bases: TGTGCCAGCAGCGCCTCCGGGACAGGGCTCACCGGGGAGCTGTTTTTT. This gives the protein CASSASGTGLTGELFF.

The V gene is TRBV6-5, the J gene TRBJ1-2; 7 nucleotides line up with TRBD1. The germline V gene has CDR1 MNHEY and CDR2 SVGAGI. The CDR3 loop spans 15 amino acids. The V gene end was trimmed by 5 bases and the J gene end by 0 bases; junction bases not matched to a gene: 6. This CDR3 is CASSHRGQSNYGYTF. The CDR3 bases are TGTGCCAGCAGTCACCGGGGACAGTCTAACTATGGCTACACCTTC.

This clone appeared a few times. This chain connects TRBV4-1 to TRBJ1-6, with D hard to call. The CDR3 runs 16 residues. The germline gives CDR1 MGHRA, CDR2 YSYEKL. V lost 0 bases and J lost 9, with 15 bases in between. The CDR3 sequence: CASSQDRRREGSPLHF. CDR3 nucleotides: TGCGCCAGCAGCCAAGATCGGCGGAGGGAAGGTTCACCCCTCCACTTT.

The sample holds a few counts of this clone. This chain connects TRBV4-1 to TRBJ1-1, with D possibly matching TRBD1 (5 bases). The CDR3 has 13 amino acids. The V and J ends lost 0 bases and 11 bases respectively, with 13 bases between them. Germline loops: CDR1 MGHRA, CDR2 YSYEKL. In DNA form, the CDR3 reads TGCGCCAGCAGCCAAGAAGGGGCCTCCCAGGCTTTCTTT. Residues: CASSQEGASQAFF.

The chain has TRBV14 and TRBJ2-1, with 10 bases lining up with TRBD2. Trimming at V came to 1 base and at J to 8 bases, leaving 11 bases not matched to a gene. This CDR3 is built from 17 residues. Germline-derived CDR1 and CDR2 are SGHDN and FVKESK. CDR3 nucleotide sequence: TGTGCCAGCAGCCAAGGGCTAGCGGGGGCCCCCAAGGATGAGCAGTTCTTC. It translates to CASSQGLAGAPKDEQFF. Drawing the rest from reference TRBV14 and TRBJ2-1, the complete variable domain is EAGVTQFPSHSVIEKGQTVTLRCDPISGHDNLYWYRRVMGKEIKFLLHFVKESKQDESGMPNNRFLAERTGGTYSTLKVQPAELEDSGVYFCASSQGLAGAPKDEQFFGPGTRLTVL.

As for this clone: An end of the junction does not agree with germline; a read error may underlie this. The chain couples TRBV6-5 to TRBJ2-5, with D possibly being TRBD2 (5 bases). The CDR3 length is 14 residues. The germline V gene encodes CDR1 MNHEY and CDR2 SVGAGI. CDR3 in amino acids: CASSYSRTLEAQYF. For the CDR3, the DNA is TGTGCCAGCAGTTACTCCAGGACTTTAGAGGCCCAGTACTTC.

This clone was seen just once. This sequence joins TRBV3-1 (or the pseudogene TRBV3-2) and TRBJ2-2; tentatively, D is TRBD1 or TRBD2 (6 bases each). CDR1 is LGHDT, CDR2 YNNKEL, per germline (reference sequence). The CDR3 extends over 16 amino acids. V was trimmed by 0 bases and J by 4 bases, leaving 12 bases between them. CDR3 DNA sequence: TGTGCCAGCAGCCAAGAGGGGGGCGGGACCACCGGGGAGCTGTTTTTT. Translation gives CASSQEGGGTTGELFF.

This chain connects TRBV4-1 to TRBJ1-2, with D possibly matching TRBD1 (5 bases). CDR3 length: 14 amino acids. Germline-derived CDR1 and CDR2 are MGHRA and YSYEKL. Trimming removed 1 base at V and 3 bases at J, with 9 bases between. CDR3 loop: CASSQGGLYYGYTF. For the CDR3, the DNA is TGCGCCAGCAGCCAAGGGGGACTTTACTATGGCTACACCTTC.

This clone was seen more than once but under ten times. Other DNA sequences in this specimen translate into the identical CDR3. CDR3 sequence: CASSLGGLGEKLFF. The CDR3 region has the DNA TGCGCCAGCAGCTTGGGGGGTTTAGGTGAAAAACTGTTTTTT. V gene TRBV5-1 combines with J gene TRBJ1-4, with no clear D. V lost 0 bases to trimming and J lost 7 bases, with 10 bases between them. The CDR3 extends over 14 amino acids. Germline-derived CDR1 and CDR2 are SGHRS and YFSETQ.

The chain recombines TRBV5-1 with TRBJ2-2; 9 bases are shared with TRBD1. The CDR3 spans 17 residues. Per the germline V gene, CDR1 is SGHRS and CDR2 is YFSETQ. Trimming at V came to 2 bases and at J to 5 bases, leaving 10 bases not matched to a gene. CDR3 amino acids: CASSFGQGQGLTGELFF. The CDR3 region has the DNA TGCGCCAGCAGCTTCGGACAAGGACAGGGGTTAACCGGGGAGCTGTTTTTT.

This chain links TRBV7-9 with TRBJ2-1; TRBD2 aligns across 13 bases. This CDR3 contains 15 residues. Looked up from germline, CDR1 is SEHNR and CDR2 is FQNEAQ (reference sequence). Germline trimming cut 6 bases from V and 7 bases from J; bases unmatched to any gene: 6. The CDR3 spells CASSLTSGGYNEQFF. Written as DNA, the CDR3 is TGTGCCAGCAGTTTGACTAGCGGGGGGTATAATGAGCAGTTCTTC.